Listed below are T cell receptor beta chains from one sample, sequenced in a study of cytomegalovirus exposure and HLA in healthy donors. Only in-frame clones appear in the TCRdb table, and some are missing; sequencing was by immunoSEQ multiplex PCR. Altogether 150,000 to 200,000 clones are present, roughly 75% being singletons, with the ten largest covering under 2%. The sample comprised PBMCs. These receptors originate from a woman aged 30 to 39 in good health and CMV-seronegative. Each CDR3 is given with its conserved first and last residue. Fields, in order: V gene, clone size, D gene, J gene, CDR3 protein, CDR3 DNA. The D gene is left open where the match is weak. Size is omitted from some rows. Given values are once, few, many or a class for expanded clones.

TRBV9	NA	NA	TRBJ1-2	CASSVEGEWDGYTF	TGTGCCAGCAGCGTAGAGGGGGAGTGGGACGGCTACACCTTC
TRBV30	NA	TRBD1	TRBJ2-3	CAWSAGTGGFDTQYF	TGTGCCTGGAGTGCCGGGACAGGGGGTTTCGATACGCAGTATTTT
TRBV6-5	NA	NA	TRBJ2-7	CASQLRRGEQYF	TGTGCCAGCCAACTTCGAAGGGGCGAGCAGTACTTC
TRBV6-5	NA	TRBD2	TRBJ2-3	CASSVTSGGADTQYF	TGTGCCAGCAGCGTTACTAGCGGGGGGGCGGATACGCAGTATTTT
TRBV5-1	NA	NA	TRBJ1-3	CASSFGTPGNTIYF	TGCGCCAGCAGCTTCGGGACACCTGGAAACACCATATATTTT
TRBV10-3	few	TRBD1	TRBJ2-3	CASRDSRSTDTQYF	TGTGCCAGCCGGGACAGCCGTAGCACAGATACGCAGTATTTT
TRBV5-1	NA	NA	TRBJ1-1	CASSLSGTPNTEAFF	TGCGCCAGCAGCTTATCCGGGACACCGAACACTGAAGCTTTCTTT
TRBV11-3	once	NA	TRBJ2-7	CASSHPLGGPSYEQYF	TGTGCCAGCAGCCACCCTTTGGGGGGACCCTCCTACGAGCAGTACTTC
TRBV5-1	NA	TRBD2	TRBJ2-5	CASSLGLAETQYF	TGCGCCAGCAGCTTGGGACTAGCAGAGACCCAGTACTTC
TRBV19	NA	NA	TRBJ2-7	CASSISVQPYRSYEQYF	TGTGCCAGTAGTATCTCGGTACAGCCATACCGCTCCTACGAGCAGTACTTC
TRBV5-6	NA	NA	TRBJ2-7	CASSSRTLSSYEQYF	TGTGCCAGCAGCTCGAGGACATTGAGCTCCTACGAGCAGTACTTC
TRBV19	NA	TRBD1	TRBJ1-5	CASSSTRQGSQGSNQPQHF	TGTGCCAGTAGTTCAACGCGACAGGGAAGTCAGGGTAGCAATCAGCCCCAGCATTTT
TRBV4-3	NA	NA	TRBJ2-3	CASSQDWGGRTTDTQYF	TGCGCCAGCAGCCAAGATTGGGGGGGCCGAACCACAGATACGCAGTATTTT
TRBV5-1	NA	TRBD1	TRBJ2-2	CASRPGQGHTGELFF	TGCGCCAGCAGGCCGGGACAGGGTCACACCGGGGAGCTGTTTTTT
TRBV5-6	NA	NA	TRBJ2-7	CASLGAHEQYF	TGTGCCAGCTTAGGGGCTCACGAGCAGTACTTC
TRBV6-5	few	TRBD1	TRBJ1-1	CASSFLPDRGPEAFF	TGTGCCAGCAGTTTCCTCCCAGACAGGGGACCTGAAGCTTTCTTT
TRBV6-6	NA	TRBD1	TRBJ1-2	CASSSRQGNYGYTF	TGTGCCAGCAGTTCTCGACAGGGAAACTATGGCTACACCTTC
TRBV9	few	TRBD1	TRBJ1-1	CASSAGQGMNTEAFF	TGTGCCAGCAGCGCCGGACAGGGGATGAACACTGAAGCTTTCTTT
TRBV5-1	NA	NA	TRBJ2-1	CASTREGALGNEQFF	TGCGCCAGCACCCGGGAGGGGGCCCTCGGCAATGAGCAGTTCTTC
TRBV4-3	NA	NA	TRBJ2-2	CASSPTEIAAHTGELFF	TGCGCCAGCAGCCCGACGGAAATAGCGGCTCACACCGGGGAGCTGTTTTTT
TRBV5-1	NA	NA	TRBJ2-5	CASRNGGTQETQYF	TGCGCCAGCAGGAACGGAGGAACCCAAGAGACCCAGTACTTC
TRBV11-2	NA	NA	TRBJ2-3	CASRRDTQYF	TGTGCCAGCAGGAGAGATACGCAGTATTTT
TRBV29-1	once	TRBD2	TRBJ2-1	CSVLKGGLAGREQFF	TGCAGCGTATTAAAGGGGGGACTAGCGGGGCGTGAGCAGTTCTTC
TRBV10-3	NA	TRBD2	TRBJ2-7	CAISVLAGVPYEQYF	TGTGCCATCAGTGTCCTAGCGGGGGTACCCTACGAGCAGTACTTC
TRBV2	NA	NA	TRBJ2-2	CASSFFRQDTGELFF	TGTGCCAGCAGTTTCTTTCGGCAGGACACCGGGGAGCTGTTTTTT
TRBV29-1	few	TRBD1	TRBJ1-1	CSVGSGTVPGTEAFF	TGCAGCGTTGGGAGTGGGACAGTCCCGGGCACTGAAGCTTTCTTT
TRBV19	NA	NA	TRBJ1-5	CASSIERGRSNQPQHF	TGTGCCAGTAGTATAGAAAGGGGAAGGAGCAATCAGCCCCAGCATTTT
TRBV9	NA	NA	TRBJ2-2	CASSVGHNSNTGELFF	TGTGCCAGCAGCGTAGGGCACAATTCGAACACCGGGGAGCTGTTTTTT
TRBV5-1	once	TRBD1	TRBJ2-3	CASSTGQGFTDTQYF	TGCGCCAGCAGCACCGGACAGGGTTTCACAGATACGCAGTATTTT
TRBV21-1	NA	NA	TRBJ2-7	CASSFRTGWGVYEQYF	TGTGCCAGCAGCTTCAGGACAGGGTGGGGTGTCTACGAGCAGTACTTC
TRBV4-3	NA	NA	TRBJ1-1	CASSQESIYDSNTEAFF	TGCGCCAGCAGCCAAGAGTCCATCTACGATTCGAACACTGAAGCTTTCTTT
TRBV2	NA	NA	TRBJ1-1	CASNRETEAFF	TGTGCCAGCAACCGGGAAACTGAAGCTTTCTTT
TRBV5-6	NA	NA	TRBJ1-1	CASSLNRRDTEAFF	TGTGCCAGCAGCCTAAACCGACGGGACACTGAAGCTTTCTTT
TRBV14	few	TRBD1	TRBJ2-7	CASSLTRDRRYEQYF	TGTGCCAGCAGCCTGACCCGGGACAGACGTTACGAGCAGTACTTC
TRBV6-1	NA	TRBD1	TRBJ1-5	CASSWETGDGQPQHF	TGTGCCAGCAGTTGGGAGACAGGGGACGGTCAGCCCCAGCATTTT
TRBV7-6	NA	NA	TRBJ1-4	CASTPGGYGEKLFF	TGTGCCAGCACCCCGGGGGGGTATGGTGAAAAACTGTTTTTT
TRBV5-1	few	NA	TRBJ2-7	CASSLGGDEQYF	TGCGCCAGCAGCTTGGGCGGGGACGAGCAGTACTTC
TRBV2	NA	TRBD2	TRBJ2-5	CASRIGSGGAQGTQYF	TGTGCCAGCAGAATAGGTAGCGGGGGAGCCCAGGGGACCCAGTACTTC
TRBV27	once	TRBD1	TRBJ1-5	CASSIGTGRRPQHF	TGTGCCAGCAGTATTGGGACAGGGCGACGGCCCCAGCATTTT
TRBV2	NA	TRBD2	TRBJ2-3	CASKLAGTDTQYF	TGTGCCAGCAAACTAGCGGGGACAGATACGCAGTATTTT
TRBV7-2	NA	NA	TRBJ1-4	CASSSSGQPKLFF	TGTGCCAGCAGCTCCTCTGGACAGCCGAAACTGTTTTTT
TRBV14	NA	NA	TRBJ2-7	CASSALRSYEQYF	TGTGCCAGCAGCGCTTTGAGGTCCTACGAGCAGTACTTC
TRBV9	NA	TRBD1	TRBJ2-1	CASSVKDRGNEQFF	TGTGCCAGCAGCGTAAAGGACAGGGGCAATGAGCAGTTCTTC
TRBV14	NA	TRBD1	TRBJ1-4	CASSQSTGQREKLFF	TGTGCCAGCAGCCAATCGACAGGGCAGCGTGAAAAACTGTTTTTT
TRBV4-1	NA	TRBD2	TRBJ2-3	CASSQLERGGITDTQYF	TGCGCCAGCAGCCAGCTTGAGCGGGGGGGCATTACAGATACGCAGTATTTT
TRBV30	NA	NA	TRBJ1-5	CAWSNQGNQPQHF	TGTGCCTGGAGTAACCAGGGGAATCAGCCCCAGCATTTT
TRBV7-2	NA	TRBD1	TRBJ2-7	CASSRRTGEYEQYF	TGTGCCAGCAGCAGACGGACAGGGGAGTACGAGCAGTACTTC
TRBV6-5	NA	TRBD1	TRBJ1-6	CASSYGTGGVISPLHF	TGTGCCAGCAGTTACGGGACAGGGGGCGTTATTTCACCCCTCCACTTT
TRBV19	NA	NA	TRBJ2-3	CASSTGDTQYF	TGTGCCAGTAGTACCGGGGATACGCAGTATTTT
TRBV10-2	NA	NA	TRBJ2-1	CASSELRILDEQFF	TGCGCCAGCAGTGAACTGAGGATCCTCGATGAGCAGTTCTTC
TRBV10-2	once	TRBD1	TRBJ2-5	CASSEGPRQGVFKTQYF	TGCGCCAGCAGTGAGGGACCCCGACAGGGGGTTTTTAAGACCCAGTACTTC
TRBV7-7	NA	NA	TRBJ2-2	CASSLTVNTGELFF	TGTGCTAGCAGCTTGACAGTGAACACCGGGGAGCTGTTTTTT
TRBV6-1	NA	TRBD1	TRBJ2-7	CASEPFQGASYEQYF	TGTGCCAGCGAACCCTTTCAGGGGGCGTCATACGAGCAGTACTTC
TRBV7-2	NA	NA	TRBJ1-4	CASSYQTATNEKLFF	TGTGCCAGCAGCTACCAGACTGCGACTAATGAAAAACTGTTTTTT
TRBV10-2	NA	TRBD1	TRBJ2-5	CASSERTGGRGETQYF	TGCGCCAGCAGTGAGAGGACAGGGGGTAGGGGAGAGACCCAGTACTTC
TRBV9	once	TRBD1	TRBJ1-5	CASSGAGGDQPQHF	TGTGCCAGCAGCGGGGCAGGGGGCGATCAGCCCCAGCATTTT
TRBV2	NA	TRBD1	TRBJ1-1	CASEEGADTEAFF	TGTGCCAGCGAGGAGGGGGCGGACACTGAAGCTTTCTTT
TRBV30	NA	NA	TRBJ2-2	CAWSGRNTGELFF	TGTGCCTGGAGTGGGAGAAACACCGGGGAGCTGTTTTTT